These 20 T cell receptor beta chains were sequenced from one sample in a study of cytotoxic CD8 clonotypes in ibrutinib-treated CLL. Sequenced by immunoSEQ multiplex PCR; TCRdb stores in-frame clones only, minus some. Among 150,000 to 200,000 clones listed, about 88% were seen once. Material: PBMCs, obtained at disease progression, from a patient treated with ibrutinib. These receptors were obtained from a human donor with chronic lymphocytic leukemia.

The chain combines TRBV6-5 with TRBJ1-1, with 7 nucleotides matching TRBD1. With 7 bases clipped from V and 0 bases from J, the junction kept 5 bases outside the gene matches. Per the germline V gene, CDR1 is MNHEY and CDR2 is SVGAGI. The CDR3 is 14 residues long. The CDR3 DNA reads TGTGCCAGCATCCCGGGACAGCTGAACACTGAAGCTTTCTTT. Protein sequence: CASIPGQLNTEAFF.

The chain recombines TRBV29-1 with TRBJ2-6; D not resolved. Germline V lookup: CDR1 SQVTM, CDR2 ANQGSEA. V was shortened by 0 bases and J by 0 bases, with 3 bases between the two germline ends. The CDR3 is 14 amino acids. The CDR3 sequence is CSVEENSGANVLTF. The CDR3 DNA sequence: TGCAGCGTTGAAGAAAACTCTGGGGCCAACGTCCTGACTTTC.

The rearrangement uses TRBV18 and TRBJ2-7; D uncertain. The length of the CDR3 is 15 residues. Trimming left V 1 base short and J 3 bases short, with 13 bases between. Germline V gene sequence: CDR1 KGHSH, CDR2 LQKENI. CDR3: CASSPRTDHRYEQYF. As DNA, the CDR3 is TGTGCCAGCTCACCACGGACCGATCACCGCTACGAGCAGTACTTC.

As concerns this clone: This CDR3 is also generated by other DNA sequences in the sample. V usage is TRBV6-5 and J usage is TRBJ2-2, with D unresolved. The CDR3 runs to 13 residues. The V and J ends lost 0 bases and 5 bases respectively, with 4 bases between them. Germline CDR1 is MNHEY and CDR2 is SVGAGI. The CDR3 DNA sequence: TGTGCCAGCAGTTACTCGCGTACCGGGGAGCTGTTTTTT. It yields the protein CASSYSRTGELFF.

The J gene is TRBJ1-1, the V gene TRBV19; TRBD1 is a possible D gene (5 bases). Germline V gives CDR1 LNHDA, CDR2 SQIVND (reference sequence). V lost 6 bases and J 3 bases, leaving 17 bases between the germline ends. The CDR3 sequence is 15 residues long. CDR3 in amino acids: CASRQATTQDTEAFF. In DNA form, the CDR3 reads TGTGCCAGTAGACAGGCAACAACGCAAGACACTGAAGCTTTCTTT.

This chain uses TRBV27 with TRBJ1-5; a weak D match, TRBD1 (6 bases). V was cut by 5 bases and J by 0 bases, with 17 bases left in between. In germline, CDR1 is MNHEY, CDR2 SMNVEV (reference sequence). CDR3 size: 17 residues. CDR3 sequence reads: CASSQDSTAYSNQPQHF. The CDR3 nucleotides read TGTGCCAGCAGTCAGGACAGTACCGCGTATAGCAATCAGCCCCAGCATTTT.

J is TRBJ1-2 and V is TRBV19; D is uncertain. Germline V gene lookup returns CDR1 LNHDA and CDR2 SQIVND (reference sequence). This CDR3 has 13 residues. The germline V and J ends were trimmed by 5 bases and 4 bases, with 11 bases remaining between them. CDR3 amino acids: CASSFAESYGYTF. CDR3 in DNA: TGTGCCAGTAGTTTCGCCGAGTCCTATGGCTACACCTTC.

This chain connects TRBV4-2 to TRBJ2-2; 7 bases are a match to TRBD2. This CDR3 is built from 15 residues. The junction had 8 bases not matched to a gene; V was cut back by 6 bases and J by 4 bases. The germline V gene encodes CDR1 LGHNA and CDR2 YNFKEQ. This chain's CDR3 is CASREGGSGTGELFF. CDR3 in DNA: TGTGCCAGCAGAGAGGGCGGGAGCGGCACCGGGGAGCTGTTTTTT.

The rearrangement links TRBV9 to TRBJ2-5, with 8 bases identical to TRBD2. Unmatched junction bases numbered 7, after V lost 0 bases and J lost 3 bases. The CDR3 covers 16 residues. CDR1 is SGDLS, CDR2 YYNGEE, per germline. The DNA of the CDR3 is TGTGCCAGCAGCGTAGGGCGGGGGGCTCTTGAAGAGACCCAGTACTTC. As protein: CASSVGRGALEETQYF.

This sequence joins TRBV9 and TRBJ2-7; D is uncertain. The CDR3 loop spans 16 amino acids. The V and J ends lost 7 bases and 5 bases respectively, with 25 bases between them. CDR1 SGDLS and CDR2 YYNGEE come from the germline V gene. The CDR3 sequence: CASGDNSRAPMDEQYF. In DNA, the CDR3 is TGTGCCAGCGGCGATAACAGCCGGGCCCCGATGGACGAGCAGTACTTC.

This chain joins TRBV28 and TRBJ1-2, with D uncertain. Trimming removed 5 bases from V and 7 bases from J, with 11 bases in between. CDR3 size: 12 residues. Germline values: CDR1 MDHEN, CDR2 SYDVKM. CDR3 in DNA: TGTGCCAGCAGTCCCCACACGGGTGGCTACACCTTC. Its protein is CASSPHTGGYTF.

The V gene is TRBV5-6, the J gene TRBJ2-5, with D perhaps TRBD1 (5 bases). CDR1 and CDR2 (germline): SGHDT, YYEEEE. V gave up 2 bases and J gave up 1 base, with 9 bases separating them. The CDR3 length is 14 residues. DNA of the CDR3: TGTGCCAGCAGCTTCTGGGGCGGCCAAGAGACCCAGTACTTC. It translates to CASSFWGGQETQYF.

This chain uses TRBV11-3 with TRBJ1-1, with a weak D call TRBD1 (5 bases). V shed 5 bases and J shed 3 bases, with 10 bases lying between them. Germline CDR1 is SGHNT and CDR2 is YENEEA. The CDR3 is made up of 13 amino acids. CDR3 coding DNA: TGTGCCAGCAGCCCTCGCAGGGACACTGAAGCTTTCTTT. Its protein product is CASSPRRDTEAFF.

The chain employs TRBV6-6 and TRBJ2-1, with D perhaps TRBD1 (6 bases). Between the trimmed V and J ends, which lost 10 bases and 5 bases, there was a span of 15 bases. The CDR3 is made up of 13 amino acids. Per the germline V gene, CDR1 is MNHNY and CDR2 is SVGAGI (reference sequence). In DNA, the CDR3 is TGTGCCACCTCCCTGGGGGCAGACAATGAGCAGTTCTTC. Translating gives CATSLGADNEQFF.

CDR3 nucleotides: TGTGCCAGCAGCCTTAGCGGGAGGGTCAATGAGCAGTTCTTC. This encodes CASSLSGRVNEQFF. The V call is TRBV7-7, the J call TRBJ2-1; 11 bases are shared with TRBD2. The ends lost 5 bases at V and 6 bases at J; junction bases unmatched: 3. The CDR3 covers 14 residues. Germline values: CDR1 SSHAT, CDR2 FNYEAQ (reference sequence).

V and J are TRBV23-1 and TRBJ2-4; TRBD1 is a possible D gene (5 bases). Being an ORF, TRBV23-1 has a function that is uncertain. The ends were cut back, 3 bases at V and 1 base at J, with 7 bases in the middle. There are 14 residues in the CDR3. CDR3 loop: CASSQGLAKNIQYF. In DNA, the CDR3 is TGCGCCAGCAGTCAGGGGCTGGCCAAAAACATTCAGTACTTC.

Only a few counts were recorded for this clone. The V gene is TRBV6-1, the J gene TRBJ2-7; TRBD2 aligns across 14 bases. Germline trimming cut 1 base from V and 0 bases from J; bases unmatched to any gene: 2. CDR1 is MNHNS, CDR2 SASEGT, per germline. The CDR3 spans 17 residues. The CDR3, as DNA: TGTGCCAGCAGTGAAGGACTAGCGGGAGGGCCCTCCTACGAGCAGTACTTC. This codes for CASSEGLAGGPSYEQYF.

The chain combines TRBV19 with TRBJ2-7; D perhaps matches TRBD2 (5 bases). The germline gives CDR1 LNHDA, CDR2 SQIVND (reference sequence). The CDR3 sequence is 16 residues long. V was cut by 1 base and J by 2 bases, with 15 bases left in between. The CDR3 protein is CASSIVRGLGAYEQYF. In nucleotides, the CDR3 is TGTGCCAGTAGTATAGTTCGAGGACTCGGAGCCTACGAGCAGTACTTC.

The chain is built from TRBV30 and TRBJ2-1; maybe TRBD1 (5 bases). The CDR3 length is 15 residues. The germline V gene has CDR1 GTSNPN and CDR2 SVGIG (reference sequence). V shed 2 bases and J shed 0 bases, with 11 bases lying between them. The CDR3 protein is CAWSSGASSYNEQFF. The CDR3 bases are TGTGCCTGGAGTAGTGGGGCCAGCTCCTACAATGAGCAGTTCTTC.

The chain employs TRBV5-6 and TRBJ2-5, with 10 positions matching TRBD1. Trimming at V came to 0 bases and at J to 5 bases, leaving 7 bases not matched to a gene. Looked up from germline, CDR1 is SGHDT and CDR2 is YYEEEE. The CDR3 is 16 amino acids. CDR3 nucleotide sequence: TGTGCCAGCAGCTTGGTTTTCGGGACAGGGGTTGAGACCCAGTACTTC. Translating gives CASSLVFGTGVETQYF.